The rows below give T cell receptor beta chains drawn from one sample of a study of blood T cell repertoires in COVID-19. Assay used: immunoSEQ multiplex PCR; TCRdb lists only in-frame clones, some missing. The sample includes about 480,000 clones, 88% of them seen just once. Specimen: PBMCs or T cells enriched from blood (not recorded which). All receptors derive from an older woman who had recovered from COVID-19. CDR3s include the opening cysteine and the closing phenylalanine or tryptophan. D genes are given only for firm matches. Size values are once, few and many counts, or a class for expanded clones, and some rows have none.

TGTGCCAGCAGCCGAGGACTAGCGGGGATCTCCTACGAGCAGTACTTC | CASSRGLAGISYEQYF | 16 | TRBJ2-7 | . | TRBV7-6 | TRBD2
TGTGCCAGCAGTTACTCGGGCAGCCGCTCCTACGAGCAGTACTTC | CASSYSGSRSYEQYF | 15 | TRBJ2-7 | . | TRBV6-5 | .
TGTGCCAGCAGCTTGACTAGCGGGGCTACCGGGGAGCTGTTTTTT | CASSLTSGATGELFF | 15 | TRBJ2-2 | few | TRBV7-2 | TRBD2
TGTGCCAGCAGCGAGACGGGACAGGGGACATCTACGATGGAGTACTTC | CASSETGQGTSTMEYF | 16 | TRBJ2-7 | . | TRBV11-3 | TRBD1
TGTGCCAGCAGTCCGGGACAGTATGGCTACACCTTC | CASSPGQYGYTF | 12 | TRBJ1-2 | few | TRBV2 | TRBD1
TGTGCCAGCAGCTCCGTTCGAGCGGGGAGCTCCTACGAGCAGTACTTC | CASSSVRAGSSYEQYF | 16 | TRBJ2-7 | . | TRBV7-6 | TRBD2
TGTGCCAGCAGCTTACAGGGTCCTGAGCAGTTCTTC | CASSLQGPEQFF | 12 | TRBJ2-1 | . | TRBV7-9 | .
TGTGCCAGCAGCTTACTGCCACTAGCAACAGATACGCAGTATTTT | CASSLLPLATDTQYF | 15 | TRBJ2-3 | . | TRBV7-2 | .
TGTGCCAGCAGACTGGGACAGGGTGGGTTTCTCACCGGGGAGCTGTTTTTT | CASRLGQGGFLTGELFF | 17 | TRBJ2-2 | . | TRBV5-6 | TRBD1
TGTGCCAGCAGCTTAGATCGAGGGTCGGATTCACCCCTCCACTTT | CASSLDRGSDSPLHF | 15 | TRBJ1-6 | . | TRBV11-3 | .
TGCGCCAGCAGCTTGTACCAGGGCGACACCGGGGAGCTGTTTTTT | CASSLYQGDTGELFF | 15 | TRBJ2-2 | once | TRBV5-1 | .
TGCGCCAGCAGCTTGAATAGCGGGGGGACGACAGATACGCAGTATTTT | CASSLNSGGTTDTQYF | 16 | TRBJ2-3 | . | TRBV5-1 | TRBD2
TGTGCCACCGACGGGGGGGCAGATACGCAGTATTTT | CATDGGADTQYF | 12 | TRBJ2-3 | . | TRBV19 | TRBD2
TGTGCCAGCAGTGACCGGGACAGTAAGACGAGCTCCTATAATTCACCCCTCCACTTT | CASSDRDSKTSSYNSPLHF | 19 | TRBJ1-6 | . | TRBV2 | TRBD1
TGTGCCAGCAGCGTCGACAGGAGCGGATATGAGCAGTTCTTC | CASSVDRSGYEQFF | 14 | TRBJ2-1 | . | TRBV9 | .
TGTGCCTGGAGTGTAGGGGCAGATACGCAGTATTTT | CAWSVGADTQYF | 12 | TRBJ2-3 | . | TRBV30 | .
TGCGCCAGCAGCCCATACGATAGATACAATGAGCAGTTCTTC | CASSPYDRYNEQFF | 14 | TRBJ2-1 | . | TRBV5-1 | .
TGCGCCAGCAGCTTGGTTTCCGGGGTCTCCTACGAGCAGTACTTC | CASSLVSGVSYEQYF | 15 | TRBJ2-7 | . | TRBV5-1 | .
TGTGCCACCAGTGAAACCGGGACAGGGAGAAAGAACACCGGGGAGCTGTTTTTT | CATSETGTGRKNTGELFF | 18 | TRBJ2-2 | . | TRBV24-1 | TRBD1
TGTGCCAGCAGCCAAGATCATAGCAGCTACTCTGGAAACACCATATATTTT | CASSQDHSSYSGNTIYF | 17 | TRBJ1-3 | . | TRBV4-2 | .
TGTGCCAGCAGTGGACGGGAAAATCAGCCCCAGCATTTT | CASSGRENQPQHF | 13 | TRBJ1-5 | . | TRBV6-4 | .
TGTGCCAGCAGTGACCCCCCGGGAACCATGAACACTGAAGCTTTCTTT | CASSDPPGTMNTEAFF | 16 | TRBJ1-1 | . | TRBV2 | .
TGCGCCAGCAGCTTGGCCCAGGGGGCGGCAAGCTACACCTTC | CASSLAQGAASYTF | 14 | TRBJ1-2 | . | TRBV5-1 | TRBD1